Following are 13 T cell receptor beta chains from one sample sequenced in a study of blood T cell repertoires in COVID-19. Generated by immunoSEQ multiplex PCR, the TCRdb table keeps only in-frame clones and is missing some. Seen here are some 230,000 clones, about 80% observed once, and the top ten hold 7.4%. The specimen sequenced was peripheral blood. The receptors come from a woman aged 50 to 65 with acute or convalescent COVID-19.

This clone has only one observation. The V call is TRBV28, the J call TRBJ1-3, with D perhaps TRBD1 (6 bases). In germline, CDR1 is MDHEN, CDR2 SYDVKM. V shed 2 bases and J shed 4 bases, with 15 bases lying between them. The CDR3 extends over 16 amino acids. Here the CDR3 reads CASSLQGSPGGNTIYF. CDR3 nucleotides: TGTGCCAGCAGTTTACAGGGGTCCCCTGGGGGAAACACCATATATTTT.

This chain connects TRBV24-1 to TRBJ2-3, with 8 positions matching TRBD1. There are 16 residues in the CDR3. In germline, CDR1 is KGHDR, CDR2 SFDVKD. J gave up 0 bases and V 3 bases, and 4 bases lay outside the gene matches. CDR3 coding DNA: TGTGCCACCAGTGATCCTGGACAGGGTAGCACAGATACGCAGTATTTT. Protein: CATSDPGQGSTDTQYF.

The CDR3 DNA sequence: TGTGCCAGCTCACCCGGGTCTAAGCCTGGAAACACCATATATTTT. Its translation is CASSPGSKPGNTIYF. The chain links TRBV18 to TRBJ1-3; D is unresolved. The germline CDR1 and CDR2 sequences are KGHSH and LQKENI. V was pared by 3 bases and J by 2 bases, with 11 bases between. This CDR3 region has 15 residues. Full variable domain (missing parts from reference TRBV18 and TRBJ1-3): NAGVMQNPRHLVRRRGQEARLRCSPMKGHSHVYWYRQLPEEGLKFMVYLQKENIIDESGMPKERFSAEFPKEGPSILRIQQVVRGDSAAYFCASSPGSKPGNTIYFGEGSWLTVV.

The chain has TRBV12-3 or TRBV12-4 and TRBJ1-4; TRBD1 aligns across 8 bases. V shed 6 bases, J shed 6 bases, and the junction held 3 bases outside the gene matches. The CDR3 is 13 amino acids. DNA for the CDR3: TGTGCCAGCAGCCAGGGGGCTCATGAAAAACTGTTTTTT. Translation: CASSQGAHEKLFF.

This clone was seen a few times. The chain recombines TRBV15 with TRBJ2-7; 8 positions agree with TRBD1. The CDR3 extends over 15 amino acids. CDR1 LNHNV and CDR2 YYDKDF come from the germline V gene (reference sequence). V was pared by 3 bases and J by 2 bases, with 6 bases of the junction left unmatched. The CDR3 DNA is TGTGCCACCAGCAGTGGTAGGACAGGGCCCTACGAGCAGTACTTC. This sequence encodes CATSSGRTGPYEQYF.

This chain connects TRBV11-1 to TRBJ1-1; 9 bases line up with TRBD1. This CDR3 contains 15 residues. Germline V gene sequence: CDR1 SGHAT, CDR2 FQDESV (reference sequence). V lost 6 bases, J lost 1 base, and 6 bases stayed unmatched. CDR3 DNA: TGTGCCAGCAGACGCCGGGACAGGGAGAACACTGAAGCTTTCTTT. Residues: CASRRRDRENTEAFF.

This clone was found a few times. V is TRBV27 and J is TRBJ2-3; 7 bases are shared with TRBD1. CDR1 and CDR2 from the germline V gene are MNHEY and SMNVEV (reference sequence). Trimming removed 6 bases from V and 8 bases from J; junction bases left unmatched: 17. CDR3 size: 16 residues. The CDR3 here is CASRRLRDSDWGTQYF. CDR3 bases: TGTGCCAGCAGACGACTCAGGGACAGCGATTGGGGTACGCAGTATTTT.

V gene TRBV10-3 combines with J gene TRBJ2-7; no clear D. CDR1 is ENHRY and CDR2 is SYGVKD in the germline V gene. V lost 5 bases to trimming and J lost 2 bases, with 10 bases between them. The CDR3 is made up of 13 amino acids. CDR3 region: CAISYLSAYEQYF. In DNA form, the CDR3 reads TGTGCCATCAGTTACCTTTCGGCCTACGAGCAGTACTTC.

V is TRBV5-4 and J is TRBJ2-1; TRBD2 agrees at 9 bases. From germline, CDR1 is SGHNT and CDR2 YYREEE (reference sequence). CDR3 length equals 15 residues. The junction had 7 bases not matched to a gene; V was cut back by 0 bases and J by 9 bases. CDR3 nucleotide sequence: TGTGCCAGCAGCTTGGTCGCGGGAGGGGGTAGTGAGCAGTTCTTC. Its translation is CASSLVAGGGSEQFF.

The chain uses TRBV19 and TRBJ1-4; D is possibly TRBD1 (6 bases). Between the trimmed V and J ends, which lost 11 bases and 1 base, there was a span of 11 bases. CDR1 is LNHDA and CDR2 is SQIVND in the germline V gene (reference sequence). This CDR3 is 13 amino acids long. This CDR3 is CAARGRTNEKLFF. The CDR3 nucleotides read TGTGCCGCTAGGGGGAGAACTAATGAAAAACTGTTTTTT.

This clone was seen repeatedly, ten times or more. V gene TRBV28 combines with J gene TRBJ2-1; 7 nucleotides match TRBD1. The germline gives CDR1 MDHEN, CDR2 SYDVKM. The CDR3 totals 15 residues. Unmatched junction bases numbered 5, after V lost 3 bases and J lost 3 bases. This CDR3 reads CASSFHRGLYNEQFF. The CDR3 nucleotides read TGTGCCAGCAGTTTCCACAGGGGTCTCTACAATGAGCAGTTCTTC.

The chain employs TRBV4-1 and TRBJ1-2; D not certain. CDR1 and CDR2 (germline): MGHRA, YSYEKL. The V gene lost 1 base and the J gene lost 4 bases, with 13 bases spanning the gap. This CDR3 comprises 15 residues. Here the CDR3 DNA reads TGCGCCAGCAGCCAAGCAGTAGACTCGAGCTATGGCTACACCTTC. Translating gives CASSQAVDSSYGYTF.

The chain couples TRBV4-1 to TRBJ2-7; D gene unclear. Germline CDR1 reads MGHRA; CDR2 reads YSYEKL. The CDR3 has 13 amino acids. V dropped 0 bases and J dropped 6 bases, with 9 bases sitting between them. The CDR3 reads CASSQDIVPEQYF. For the CDR3, the DNA is TGCGCCAGCAGCCAAGATATAGTTCCCGAGCAGTACTTC.